The 27 T cell receptor beta chains reported below all come from one sample, sequenced in a study of blood T cell repertoires in COVID-19. The assay was immunoSEQ multiplex PCR, and TCRdb's table has in-frame clones only and misses some. The data contain approximately 490,000 clones, approximately 90% of them seen just once; the ten biggest clones take up under 0.75%. Sequencing input: PBMCs or T cells enriched from blood (not recorded which). The receptors stem from a woman between 18 and 29 years old who had recovered from COVID-19.

In DNA form, the CDR3 reads TGTGCCAGCAGACAGGGAAGGACAGATACGCAGTATTTT. It translates to CASRQGRTDTQYF. V is TRBV2 and J is TRBJ2-3, with D perhaps matching TRBD1 (6 bases). The germline CDR1 and CDR2 sequences are SNHLY and FYNNEI. CDR3 length: 13 amino acids. V shed 6 bases and J shed 3 bases, with 10 bases lying between them.

This rearrangement joins TRBV15 to TRBJ2-5, with a weak D call TRBD1 (5 bases). CDR1 and CDR2 (germline): LNHNV, YYDKDF (reference sequence). The CDR3 covers 13 residues. V lost 3 bases and J 2 bases, leaving 7 bases between the germline ends. The CDR3 DNA sequence: TGTGCCACCAGCAGGCAGGGACAAGAGACCCAGTACTTC. This codes for CATSRQGQETQYF.

J is TRBJ1-6 and V is TRBV7-9; D gene uncertain. This CDR3 region has 15 residues. The V and J ends lost 1 base and 7 bases respectively, with 11 bases between them. Per germline, CDR1 SEHNR and CDR2 FQNEAQ (reference sequence). CDR3 protein: CASSLVGVGNSPLHF. CDR3 in DNA: TGTGCCAGCAGCTTAGTCGGGGTTGGCAATTCACCCCTCCACTTT.

The chain links TRBV18 to TRBJ1-5; 8 bases map to TRBD1. V shed 4 bases and J 7 bases; nucleotides not matched to a gene: 9. Germline V gene sequence: CDR1 KGHSH, CDR2 LQKENI. CDR3 length: 15 amino acids. The CDR3 is CASSRTGLGRQPQHF. The CDR3 coding sequence is TGTGCCAGCTCACGGACAGGGCTTGGAAGGCAGCCCCAGCATTTT. The full variable domain, with the rest looked up from reference TRBV18 and TRBJ1-5, is NAGVMQNPRHLVRRRGQEARLRCSPMKGHSHVYWYRQLPEEGLKFMVYLQKENIIDESGMPKERFSAEFPKEGPSILRIQQVVRGDSAAYFCASSRTGLGRQPQHFGDGTRLSIL.

J is TRBJ2-1 and V is TRBV24-1; TRBD1 might be the D (6 bases). Germline V lookup: CDR1 KGHDR, CDR2 SFDVKD. The CDR3 runs 14 residues. Trimming took 4 bases from V and 9 from J, leaving 15 bases between them. The CDR3 DNA reads as TGTGCCACCAGTGAGTGGGGGCCCCAGGGTGAGCAGTTCTTC. Its protein product is CATSEWGPQGEQFF.

The chain has TRBV28 and TRBJ2-2; 7 nucleotides align to TRBD1. This CDR3 spans 15 amino acids. V dropped 5 bases and J dropped 3; count of bases not matched to a gene: 6. The germline V gene has CDR1 MDHEN and CDR2 SYDVKM. The CDR3 loop is CASSPGQQHTGELFF. Here the CDR3 DNA reads TGTGCCAGCAGTCCGGGACAGCAGCACACCGGGGAGCTGTTTTTT.

V gene TRBV2 combines with J gene TRBJ1-1; D might be TRBD1 (5 bases). Germline V CDR1 and CDR2: SNHLY, FYNNEI. Between the trimmed V and J ends, which lost 5 bases and 5 bases, there was a span of 15 bases. The CDR3 runs to 14 residues. For the CDR3, the DNA is TGTGCCAGCAGTCCCTGGCAGGGAGGGACTGAAGCTTTCTTT. This translates into CASSPWQGGTEAFF. Full variable domain (missing parts from reference TRBV2 and TRBJ1-1): EPEVTQTPSHQVTQMGQEVILRCVPISNHLYFYWYRQILGQKVEFLVSFYNNEISEKSEIFDDQFSVERPDGSNFTLKIRSTKLEDSAMYFCASSPWQGGTEAFFGQGTRLTVV.

The chain links TRBV27 to TRBJ2-7, with 7 bases matching TRBD2. CDR1 and CDR2 (germline): MNHEY, SMNVEV (reference sequence). V shed 2 bases, J shed 4 bases, and the junction held 8 bases outside the gene matches. The CDR3 consists of 15 residues. CDR3 sequence (DNA): TGTGCCAGCAGTTTAAGGGGCGGGGGAAGGTACGAGCAGTACTTC. Protein: CASSLRGGGRYEQYF.

This chain connects TRBV19 to TRBJ1-2, with TRBD1 matching over 7 bases. Trimming at V came to 2 bases and at J to 0 bases, leaving 12 bases not matched to a gene. Germline loops: CDR1 LNHDA, CDR2 SQIVND (reference sequence). This CDR3 spans 18 amino acids. In DNA, the CDR3 is TGTGCCAGTAGTATATACCAGGGGGTGAGGGGAGCTAACTATGGCTACACCTTC. It codes for CASSIYQGVRGANYGYTF.

The rearrangement joins TRBV11-1 to TRBJ2-1; D is perhaps TRBD2 (5 bases). This CDR3 region has 11 residues. Between the trimmed V and J ends, which lost 4 bases and 7 bases, there was a span of 5 bases. CDR1 and CDR2 from the germline V gene are SGHAT and FQDESV (reference sequence). The CDR3: CASSSGNEQFF. CDR3 nucleotide sequence: TGTGCCAGCAGCTCGGGGAATGAGCAGTTCTTC.

This clone was seen a handful of times. V gene TRBV5-5 combines with J gene TRBJ1-1, with unresolved D. The CDR3 covers 13 residues. Germline V CDR1 and CDR2: SGHKS, YYEKEE (reference sequence). The V gene lost 0 bases and the J gene lost 3 bases, with 6 bases spanning the gap. The CDR3 coding sequence is TGTGCCAGCAGCTTGGGCGCGGACACTGAAGCTTTCTTT. It encodes CASSLGADTEAFF. Together with reference TRBV5-5 and TRBJ1-1, the CDR3 gives the full variable domain: DAGVTQSPTHLIKTRGQQVTLRCSPISGHKSVSWYQQVLGQGPQFIFQYYEKEERGRGNFPDRFSARQFPNYSSELNVNALLLGDSALYLCASSLGADTEAFFGQGTRLTVV.

The rearrangement links TRBV25-1 to TRBJ2-7; 7 bases map to TRBD1. The CDR3 is made up of 16 amino acids. Trimming cost V 5 bases and J 3 bases; bases outside gene matches: 13. Germline lookup yields CDR1 MGHDK and CDR2 SYGVNS. The CDR3 spells CASSTTGESLVYEQYF. CDR3 nucleotides: TGTGCCAGCAGTACCACAGGGGAGAGCTTGGTCTACGAGCAGTACTTC.

V gene TRBV11-3 combines with J gene TRBJ1-2, with TRBD1 matching over 7 bases. V lost 5 bases to trimming and J lost 0 bases; unmatched junction nucleotides: 15. This CDR3 comprises 18 residues. Germline V lookup: CDR1 SGHNT, CDR2 YENEEA. CDR3 in amino acids: CASSRGGDSEPPNYGYTF. The CDR3 region has the DNA TGTGCCAGCAGCCGCGGCGGGGACAGCGAACCCCCTAACTATGGCTACACCTTC. Drawing the rest from reference TRBV11-3 and TRBJ1-2, the complete variable domain is EAGVVQSPRYKIIEKKQPVAFWCNPISGHNTLYWYLQNLGQGPELLIRYENEEAVDDSQLPKDRFSAERLKGVDSTLKIQPAELGDSAVYLCASSRGGDSEPPNYGYTFGSGTRLTVV.

The chain's CDR3 is CAWSDSSPAVRGYTF. CDR3 bases: TGTGCCTGGAGTGATTCGTCCCCTGCGGTGCGTGGCTACACCTTC. J is TRBJ1-2 and V is TRBV30; D ambiguous. Trimming removed 1 base from V and 7 bases from J, with 19 bases in between. CDR1 GTSNPN and CDR2 SVGIG come from the germline V gene (reference sequence). This CDR3 has 15 residues.

V is TRBV5-1 and J is TRBJ2-3; 10 bases are shared with TRBD2. Germline-derived CDR1 and CDR2 are SGHRS and YFSETQ. V was clipped by 1 base and J by 3 bases; unmatched bases: 5. This CDR3 has 16 amino acids. The CDR3 DNA reads as TGCGCCAGCAGCTTGACTAGCGGGGTTGGGACAGATACGCAGTATTTT. Translated, it gives CASSLTSGVGTDTQYF. Filled out from reference TRBV5-1 and TRBJ2-3, the complete variable domain reads KAGVTQTPRYLIKTRGQQVTLSCSPISGHRSVSWYQQTPGQGLQFLFEYFSETQRNKGNFPGRFSGRQFSNSRSEMNVSTLELGDSALYLCASSLTSGVGTDTQYFGPGTRLTVL.

This clone has at least ten counts. Here the CDR3 DNA reads TGTGCCAGCCGCTATAACCAGGAGGTCACTGAAGCTTTCTTT. It is translated as CASRYNQEVTEAFF. J is TRBJ1-1 and V is TRBV19, with no clear D. Looked up from germline, CDR1 is LNHDA and CDR2 is SQIVND (reference sequence). V lost 9 bases, J lost 4 bases, and 18 bases lay in between. The CDR3 consists of 14 residues.

This chain's CDR3 is CASSAGYYGYTF. The CDR3 nucleotides are TGTGCCAGCAGTGCGGGTTACTATGGCTACACCTTC. The rearrangement uses TRBV2 and TRBJ1-2; no clear D gene. V was clipped by 4 bases and J by 3 bases, with 6 bases between them. CDR3 length equals 12 residues. CDR1 is SNHLY, CDR2 FYNNEI, per germline.

The chain couples TRBV5-6 to TRBJ1-2, with a tentative D call TRBD1 (5 bases). V was pared by 3 bases and J by 0 bases, with 15 bases between. Germline-derived CDR1 and CDR2 are SGHDT and YYEEEE. The CDR3 is 16 residues long. CDR3 loop: CASSSDGTLANYGYTF. DNA of the CDR3: TGTGCCAGCAGCTCGGACGGGACTCTAGCTAACTATGGCTACACCTTC.

The chain combines TRBV30 with TRBJ2-2; maybe TRBD2 (6 bases). Trimming shortened V by 3 bases and J by 6 bases, and 17 bases separated the two germline ends. Germline lookup yields CDR1 GTSNPN and CDR2 SVGIG (reference sequence). The CDR3 is 15 residues long. CDR3 region: CAWSFGAWGAGELFF. CDR3 DNA sequence: TGTGCCTGGAGCTTTGGGGCATGGGGGGCCGGGGAGCTGTTTTTT.

The CDR3: CASSPWTGGWGTEAFF. Written as DNA, the CDR3 is TGTGCCAGCAGCCCCTGGACAGGGGGATGGGGTACTGAAGCTTTCTTT. The V and J genes are TRBV3-1 (or the pseudogene TRBV3-2) and TRBJ1-1; TRBD1 aligns across 10 bases. V shed 4 bases and J 5 bases; nucleotides not matched to a gene: 10. This CDR3 has 16 residues. Germline CDR1 is LGHDT and CDR2 is YNNKEL (reference sequence).

The chain employs TRBV5-1 and TRBJ2-2, with D possibly being TRBD1 (5 bases). The CDR3 covers 14 residues. Trimming removed 6 bases at V and 0 bases at J, with 9 bases between. Per germline, CDR1 SGHRS and CDR2 YFSETQ. CDR3 loop: CASTDTANTGELFF. CDR3 sequence (DNA): TGCGCCAGCACGGACACAGCGAACACCGGGGAGCTGTTTTTT.

The genes are TRBV2 and TRBJ1-2, with D possibly matching TRBD1 (5 bases). The V and J ends lost 4 bases and 5 bases respectively, with 17 bases between them. The length of the CDR3 is 15 residues. Germline V gene lookup returns CDR1 SNHLY and CDR2 FYNNEI. DNA of the CDR3: TGTGCCAGCAGTGTTATAGCCAGGGTAGAGTATGGCTACACCTTC. Its protein product is CASSVIARVEYGYTF.

As DNA, the CDR3 is TGTGCCAGCAGCTTTTCGGGTGAAAAACTGTTTTTT. It yields the protein CASSFSGEKLFF. V usage is TRBV7-9 and J usage is TRBJ1-4; D is unresolved. Germline-derived CDR1 and CDR2 are SEHNR and FQNEAQ (reference sequence). Between the trimmed V and J ends, which lost 3 bases and 7 bases, there was a span of 6 bases. The CDR3 loop spans 12 amino acids.

The chain employs TRBV19 and TRBJ2-7; D remains ambiguous. Germline V gives CDR1 LNHDA, CDR2 SQIVND (reference sequence). This CDR3 has 14 residues. V lost 4 bases to trimming and J lost 0 bases, with 10 bases between them. The CDR3 region is CASSTQATSYEQYF. CDR3 nucleotide sequence: TGTGCCAGTAGTACCCAGGCTACCTCCTACGAGCAGTACTTC.

Of note for this clone: A read error may produce the germline difference seen at one junction end. The chain joins TRBV18 to TRBJ2-3, with unresolved D. CDR1 is KGHSH and CDR2 is LQKENI in the germline V gene. This CDR3 contains 13 residues. The CDR3 loop is CASSPLRVDTQYF. CDR3 bases: TGTGCCAGCTCTCCACTCCGAGTGGATACGCAGTATTTT.

The table lists this clone with a count of one. The rearrangement joins TRBV24-1 to TRBJ2-1, with 7 positions matching TRBD1. V lost 2 bases and J lost 6; bases outside the gene matches: 15. The CDR3 contains 18 residues. From germline, CDR1 is KGHDR and CDR2 SFDVKD. DNA of the CDR3: TGTGCCACCAGTGATTCCTTCGGCGACAGGGTAGGGGGCAATGAGCAGTTCTTC. It encodes CATSDSFGDRVGGNEQFF.

This clone occurred once. This rearrangement joins TRBV2 to TRBJ2-7; TRBD1 might be the D (7 bases). Trimming stripped 8 bases from V and 4 bases from J, with 15 bases between. CDR3 size: 13 residues. Per the germline V gene, CDR1 is SNHLY and CDR2 is FYNNEI. The CDR3 DNA sequence: TGTGCCAGCGGGGGGACAGAAAATTACGAGCAGTACTTC. Amino acids: CASGGTENYEQYF.